The clone carrying this T cell receptor beta chain has more than one count but fewer than ten. Its cognate antigen is unknown. Using its own MiXCR run on the RT-PCR reads, TCRdb lists one record per CDR3 protein. The sample has roughly 700,000 distinct CDR3 sequences, about 15% seen once; the top ten hold 6% to 7%. This sample was taken from a study of response to subunit inactivated influenza vaccine. Overall study findings and caveats: The authors suggested that few new T cells are recruited per seasonal influenza vaccination.

The CDR3 extends over 13 amino acids. Deletions cut 5 bases from V and 4 bases from J, with 11 bases between. Looked up from germline, CDR1 is LNHDA and CDR2 is SQIVND (reference sequence). The rearrangement links TRBV19 to TRBJ2-5; perhaps D is TRBD1 or TRBD2 (6 bases each). The sequenced sample was PBMCs from blood, obtained approximately 15 days before vaccination. The TCR was taken from a man aged 45 to 65 who received an inactivated influenza vaccine. The CDR3 is CASSRGLRETQYF. DNA of the CDR3: TGTGCCAGTAGTCGGGGGCTTCGAGAGACCCAGTACTTC.